This TCR beta chain was sequenced during a study of regulatory T cells in long-lasting Graves disease. Combining iRepertoire HTBI primers with Arm-PCR of CDR3 regions, the authors built TCR beta libraries. Study processing details: Samples jointly harbored about 65 TRBV and some 13 TRBJ segments. TCRdb called the multiplex PCR reads again in MiXCR, with one record for every CDR3 protein. The V and J calls here are based on TCRdb, not the publication. The sample lists hundreds of thousands of distinct CDR3 sequences, 15% to 20% occurring once. Study results and limitations: Researchers examined only peripheral blood and not thyroid tissue. Accuracy could have been hurt by small sample size.

The sample's time point: newly diagnosed GD, antithyroid drugs for less than 3 months. Researchers made the TCR library from RNA that was extracted from PBMCs. A remark on this clonotype: Its specificity is not known.

Sample: peripheral blood mononuclear cells (PBMCs), taken at new diagnosis, from a patient treated with antithyroid drugs. This receptor was obtained from a female donor with Graves disease.

CDR3 protein: CASRGVGQTYEYF. For the CDR3, the DNA is TGTGCCAGCAGGGGGGTGGGGCAGACATACGAGTACTTC. V and J are TRBV7-9 and TRBJ2-7, with D possibly called TRBD1 or TRBD2 (5 bases each). V dropped 6 bases and J dropped 11 bases, with 20 bases sitting between them. The length of the CDR3 is 13 residues. CDR1 is SEHNR and CDR2 is FQNEAQ in the germline V gene (reference sequence).